A single sample is the source of the 8 T cell receptor beta chains below, sequenced in a study of cytomegalovirus exposure and HLA in healthy donors. The PCR had 60 Vbeta and 13 Jbeta primers. The method was immunoSEQ multiplex PCR; TCRdb's version includes in-frame clones alone and lacks a portion of them. The repertoire holds fewer than 90,000 clones, roughly 80% seen once, with around 1.5% in the top ten. The sample was PBMCs. The receptors shown here come from a male donor in good health and CMV-seronegative.

V is TRBV5-8 and J is TRBJ2-3, with 7 bases lining up with TRBD2. The germline V gene encodes CDR1 SGHTS and CDR2 YDEGEE. V gave up 2 bases and J gave up 1 base; unmatched junction bases: 1. This CDR3 has 14 amino acids. The CDR3 region has the DNA TGTGCCAGCAGCTTTGGGGGGGGCACAGATACGCAGTATTTT. Translated, it gives CASSFGGGTDTQYF.

This chain connects TRBV30 to TRBJ2-7; D not certain. The length of the CDR3 is 10 residues. Germline CDR1 reads GTSNPN; CDR2 reads SVGIG (reference sequence). V was pared by 3 bases and J by 5 bases, with 5 bases between. The CDR3 nucleotides are TGTGCCTGGAGGGGCGACGAGCAGTACTTC. Amino acids: CAWRGDEQYF.

The rearrangement uses TRBV19 and TRBJ1-4, with TRBD1 as a possible D gene (5 bases). The ends were cut back, 2 bases at V and 4 bases at J, with 8 bases in the middle. This CDR3 has 14 amino acids. Germline V CDR1 and CDR2: LNHDA, SQIVND (reference sequence). CDR3 in DNA: TGTGCCAGTAGTATATTGACAGATAATGAAAAACTGTTTTTT. Translating gives CASSILTDNEKLFF.

Details on this clone: The junction does not match germline at one end; this may be a read error. This chain uses TRBV7-9 with TRBJ1-1; D unresolved. The CDR3 contains 14 residues. Germline V lookup: CDR1 SEHNR, CDR2 FQNEAQ (reference sequence). The CDR3 region is CSSSRSLAHPSAFF. The DNA for the CDR3 is TGTTCCAGCAGCCGATCTTTAGCCCACCCGTCCGCTTTCTTT.

Comment on this clone: A read error may account for a junction end that differs from germline. The chain couples TRBV19 to TRBJ2-7; 8 bases map to TRBD1. CDR1 is LNHDA, CDR2 SQIVND, per germline (reference sequence). CDR3 length: 16 residues. Written as DNA, the CDR3 is TGTGCCGGTAGTCCCCTTCAGGGACAGGTCCCCTACGAGCAGTACTTC. Encoded protein: CAGSPLQGQVPYEQYF.

With regard to this clone: Other DNA sequences in this sample translate to the same CDR3. CDR3 DNA sequence: TGCGCCAGCAGCTTGGACCTAGGCAACATACGAATAGTGAACACTGAAGCTTTCTTT. Its protein is CASSLDLGNIRIVNTEAFF. This chain links TRBV5-1 with TRBJ1-1, with D uncertain. Germline V gives CDR1 SGHRS, CDR2 YFSETQ. The CDR3 is made up of 19 amino acids. Trimming pared 0 bases from V and 0 bases from J, leaving 21 bases between.

The chain recombines TRBV6-5 with TRBJ1-1, with D hard to call. The CDR3 is 16 amino acids. From germline, CDR1 is MNHEY and CDR2 SVGAGI. The V gene lost 0 bases and the J gene lost 4 bases, with 15 bases spanning the gap. The CDR3 nucleotides are TGTGCCAGCAGTTACTCGGAGCGGGCAAGGCCCACTGAAGCTTTCTTT. Encoded protein: CASSYSERARPTEAFF.

The chain has TRBV28 and TRBJ1-1; the match to TRBD1 covers 7 bases. Germline V gene lookup returns CDR1 MDHEN and CDR2 SYDVKM. With V trimmed by 1 base and J by 11 bases, 7 bases remained unmatched. The CDR3 runs 13 residues. CDR3 in amino acids: CASSLLGRGMAFF. DNA of the CDR3: TGTGCCAGCAGTTTATTGGGCAGGGGGATGGCTTTCTTT.